This TCR beta chain was captured by sequencing in a study of blood T cell repertoires in COVID-19. The CDR3 length is 13 residues. Trimming stripped 3 bases from V and 15 bases from J, with 18 bases between. In germline, CDR1 is MGHRA, CDR2 YSYEKL. Repertoires were generated with immunoSEQ multiplex PCR, while TCRdb's copy carries only in-frame clones and drops some. The sample holds about 250,000 clones, about 87% seen once. Grouping used clinical history reported by participants in a survey and questionnaire. This clonotype was sampled from a woman aged 50 to 60 who had recovered from COVID-19. The rearrangement joins TRBV4-1 to TRBJ1-3; the D gene is possibly TRBD1 (6 bases). The sample taken for sequencing was PBMCs or T cells enriched from blood (not recorded which). This CDR3 is CASSQDTGKPKYF. CDR3 DNA: TGCGCCAGCAGCCAGGATACAGGGAAACCGAAATATTTT.